The rows below give T cell receptor beta chains drawn from one sample of a study of cytomegalovirus exposure and HLA in healthy donors. The assay was immunoSEQ multiplex PCR, and TCRdb's table has in-frame clones only and misses some. Here the sample spans fewer than 150,000 clones, about 82% being singletons. Sequenced material: PBMCs. The receptors here all came from a man aged 25 to 40 in good health and CMV-seronegative. The CDR3 runs from the conserved cysteine through the conserved F or W. The order of the fields is CDR3 protein, CDR3 DNA, J gene, V gene, CDR3 length, clone size, D gene. D genes are given only for firm matches. Only some rows state a clone size, as once, few, many or a class for expanded clones.

cdr3_aa: CASSSPRVNEQFF
cdr3_nt: TGTGCCAGCAGTTCCCCTCGAGTCAATGAGCAGTTCTTC
j_call: TRBJ2-1
v_call: TRBV6-6
cdr3_length: 13
clone_size: -
d_call: -

cdr3_aa: CASLLQGAHTNYGYTF
cdr3_nt: TGTGCCAGCCTTCTTCAGGGGGCACATACTAACTATGGCTACACCTTC
j_call: TRBJ1-2
v_call: TRBV2
cdr3_length: 16
clone_size: -
d_call: TRBD1

cdr3_aa: CASSSGQGAAFF
cdr3_nt: TGCGCCAGCAGCTCGGGACAGGGGGCAGCTTTCTTT
j_call: TRBJ1-1
v_call: TRBV5-1
cdr3_length: 12
clone_size: few
d_call: TRBD1

cdr3_aa: CASSQEGRVNYGYTF
cdr3_nt: TGCGCCAGCAGCCAAGAGGGCAGGGTTAACTATGGCTACACCTTC
j_call: TRBJ1-2
v_call: TRBV4-1
cdr3_length: 15
clone_size: -
d_call: -

cdr3_aa: CASSLEWAAPKYEQYF
cdr3_nt: TGTGCCAGCAGTTTAGAGTGGGCAGCCCCTAAGTACGAGCAGTACTTC
j_call: TRBJ2-7
v_call: TRBV28
cdr3_length: 16
clone_size: -
d_call: -

cdr3_aa: CASSGDRGTEAFF
cdr3_nt: TGTGCCAGCAGTGGCGACAGGGGGACTGAAGCTTTCTTT
j_call: TRBJ1-1
v_call: TRBV2
cdr3_length: 13
clone_size: -
d_call: TRBD1

cdr3_aa: CASRLQGGQQYF
cdr3_nt: TGTGCAAGTCGACTACAGGGGGGCCAGCAGTACTTC
j_call: TRBJ2-7
v_call: TRBV12-2
cdr3_length: 12
clone_size: -
d_call: -

cdr3_aa: CASSITSGANTGELFF
cdr3_nt: TGCGCCAGCAGCATCACTAGCGGGGCGAACACCGGGGAGCTGTTTTTT
j_call: TRBJ2-2
v_call: TRBV5-1
cdr3_length: 16
clone_size: once
d_call: TRBD2

cdr3_aa: CASNAGVNYGYTF
cdr3_nt: TGCGCCAGCAATGCCGGAGTTAACTATGGCTACACCTTC
j_call: TRBJ1-2
v_call: TRBV10-1
cdr3_length: 13
clone_size: -
d_call: -

cdr3_aa: CASSFVAGGGGNEQFF
cdr3_nt: TGTGCCAGCAGTTTTGTAGCGGGAGGCGGGGGCAATGAGCAGTTCTTC
j_call: TRBJ2-1
v_call: TRBV27
cdr3_length: 16
clone_size: -
d_call: TRBD2

cdr3_aa: CASSHRIWTGRGYGYTF
cdr3_nt: TGCGCCAGCAGCCACAGAATCTGGACAGGGAGGGGCTATGGCTACACCTTC
j_call: TRBJ1-2
v_call: TRBV4-1
cdr3_length: 17
clone_size: -
d_call: TRBD1

cdr3_aa: CAWSIGTSGIVNEQFF
cdr3_nt: TGTGCCTGGAGTATAGGGACTAGCGGGATTGTCAATGAGCAGTTCTTC
j_call: TRBJ2-1
v_call: TRBV30
cdr3_length: 16
clone_size: -
d_call: TRBD2

cdr3_aa: CASSASGSGAYTEAFF
cdr3_nt: TGTGCCAGCTCAGCCTCGGGGTCAGGGGCGTACACTGAAGCTTTCTTT
j_call: TRBJ1-1
v_call: TRBV18
cdr3_length: 16
clone_size: -
d_call: -

cdr3_aa: CASSQDRASGGDIQYF
cdr3_nt: TGCGCCAGCAGCCAAGATCGGGCTAGCGGGGGAGACATTCAGTACTTC
j_call: TRBJ2-4
v_call: TRBV4-1
cdr3_length: 16
clone_size: -
d_call: TRBD2

cdr3_aa: CASRVDRARTNEKLFF
cdr3_nt: TGTGCCAGCAGAGTGGACAGGGCCAGAACTAATGAAAAACTGTTTTTT
j_call: TRBJ1-4
v_call: TRBV2
cdr3_length: 16
clone_size: -
d_call: TRBD1

cdr3_aa: CASSLAVLNNEQFF
cdr3_nt: TGTGCCAGCAGCTTAGCAGTCCTGAACAATGAGCAGTTCTTC
j_call: TRBJ2-1
v_call: TRBV13
cdr3_length: 14
clone_size: -
d_call: -

cdr3_aa: CASSPRAEQGALNTEAFF
cdr3_nt: TGTGCCAGCTCACCCCGCGCCGAACAGGGGGCCTTGAACACTGAAGCTTTCTTT
j_call: TRBJ1-1
v_call: TRBV18
cdr3_length: 18
clone_size: few
d_call: TRBD1

cdr3_aa: CASSTGQTNTEAFF
cdr3_nt: TGCGCCAGCAGCACTGGACAGACGAACACTGAAGCTTTCTTT
j_call: TRBJ1-1
v_call: TRBV5-1
cdr3_length: 14
clone_size: few
d_call: -

cdr3_aa: CASSQRSGSNNEQFF
cdr3_nt: TGCGCCAGCAGCCAAAGAAGCGGCTCAAACAATGAGCAGTTCTTC
j_call: TRBJ2-1
v_call: TRBV4-1
cdr3_length: 15
clone_size: -
d_call: -

cdr3_aa: CASSVGLGQGNSPLHF
cdr3_nt: TGTGCCAGCAGCGTCGGTTTGGGACAGGGGAATTCACCCCTCCACTTT
j_call: TRBJ1-6
v_call: TRBV9
cdr3_length: 16
clone_size: once
d_call: TRBD1

cdr3_aa: CASSLVSLAGGYSEQYF
cdr3_nt: TGTGCCAGCAGCTTAGTCTCCCTAGCGGGAGGGTATAGTGAGCAGTACTTC
j_call: TRBJ2-7
v_call: TRBV7-2
cdr3_length: 17
clone_size: few
d_call: TRBD2

cdr3_aa: CASSPGQGDEKLFF
cdr3_nt: TGTGCCAGCAGCCCCGGACAGGGGGATGAAAAACTGTTTTTT
j_call: TRBJ1-4
v_call: TRBV5-4
cdr3_length: 14
clone_size: -
d_call: TRBD1

cdr3_aa: CASSVEGLAGAGTGELFF
cdr3_nt: TGTGCCAGCAGCGTAGAGGGACTAGCGGGGGCGGGGACCGGGGAGCTGTTTTTT
j_call: TRBJ2-2
v_call: TRBV9
cdr3_length: 18
clone_size: -
d_call: TRBD2

cdr3_aa: CASSGGGYEQYF
cdr3_nt: TGTGCCAGCAGCGGCGGGGGGTACGAGCAGTACTTC
j_call: TRBJ2-7
v_call: TRBV9
cdr3_length: 12
clone_size: -
d_call: TRBD2

cdr3_aa: CASTSDYKETQYF
cdr3_nt: TGTGCCAGCACCTCGGACTACAAAGAGACCCAGTACTTC
j_call: TRBJ2-5
v_call: TRBV9
cdr3_length: 13
clone_size: -
d_call: -

cdr3_aa: CASSYSQGYEQYF
cdr3_nt: TGTGCCAGCAGTTACTCCCAGGGTTATGAGCAGTACTTC
j_call: TRBJ2-7
v_call: TRBV6-5
cdr3_length: 13
clone_size: once
d_call: -

cdr3_aa: CASSLVTGSGNEQFF
cdr3_nt: TGCGCCAGCAGCTTGGTTACAGGGTCGGGCAATGAGCAGTTCTTC
j_call: TRBJ2-1
v_call: TRBV5-1
cdr3_length: 15
clone_size: -
d_call: -

cdr3_aa: CASSHRTAAGYGYTF
cdr3_nt: TGTGCCAGCAGCCACAGGACGGCCGCCGGGTATGGCTACACCTTC
j_call: TRBJ1-2
v_call: TRBV28
cdr3_length: 15
clone_size: -
d_call: -

cdr3_aa: CASSDGGQRSNEQFF
cdr3_nt: TGTGCCAGCAGTGACGGGGGACAGCGGTCAAATGAGCAGTTCTTC
j_call: TRBJ2-1
v_call: TRBV2
cdr3_length: 15
clone_size: -
d_call: -

cdr3_aa: CASSLGVLAGNQETQYF
cdr3_nt: TGTGCCAGCAGTCTAGGGGTCCTAGCGGGTAACCAAGAGACCCAGTACTTC
j_call: TRBJ2-5
v_call: TRBV2
cdr3_length: 17
clone_size: -
d_call: TRBD2

cdr3_aa: CASSGRQGNNSPLHF
cdr3_nt: TGTGCCAGCAGTGGGCGACAGGGTAATAATTCACCCCTCCACTTT
j_call: TRBJ1-6
v_call: TRBV2
cdr3_length: 15
clone_size: -
d_call: TRBD1

cdr3_aa: CASSLGQGDGYTF
cdr3_nt: TGCGCCAGCAGCCTTGGGCAGGGGGATGGCTACACCTTC
j_call: TRBJ1-2
v_call: TRBV5-1
cdr3_length: 13
clone_size: once
d_call: TRBD1

cdr3_aa: CASSFRQGSEAFF
cdr3_nt: TGTGCCAGCAGTTTTAGACAGGGCTCTGAAGCTTTCTTT
j_call: TRBJ1-1
v_call: TRBV6-5
cdr3_length: 13
clone_size: few
d_call: TRBD1

cdr3_aa: CASSLEVPWSEQFF
cdr3_nt: TGTGCCAGCAGCTTAGAGGTACCATGGAGTGAGCAGTTCTTC
j_call: TRBJ2-1
v_call: TRBV5-8
cdr3_length: 14
clone_size: once
d_call: -

cdr3_aa: CASSQGDRVDQPQHF
cdr3_nt: TGCGCCAGCAGCCAAGGTGACCGGGTTGATCAGCCCCAGCATTTT
j_call: TRBJ1-5
v_call: TRBV4-1
cdr3_length: 15
clone_size: -
d_call: -

cdr3_aa: CASSSAGTKLAKNIQYF
cdr3_nt: TGTGCCAGCAGCAGTGCGGGCACTAAACTAGCCAAAAACATTCAGTACTTC
j_call: TRBJ2-4
v_call: TRBV7-9
cdr3_length: 17
clone_size: -
d_call: -

cdr3_aa: CASSYDRGNTEAFF
cdr3_nt: TGTGCCAGCAGTTACGACAGGGGGAACACTGAAGCTTTCTTT
j_call: TRBJ1-1
v_call: TRBV28
cdr3_length: 14
clone_size: -
d_call: TRBD1

cdr3_aa: CSVRLRGGLNYGYTF
cdr3_nt: TGCAGCGTTCGATTGCGTGGGGGCCTGAACTATGGCTACACCTTC
j_call: TRBJ1-2
v_call: TRBV29-1
cdr3_length: 15
clone_size: -
d_call: -

cdr3_aa: CASSFGTGAIEQYF
cdr3_nt: TGTGCCAGCAGCTTTGGGACAGGGGCTATAGAGCAGTACTTC
j_call: TRBJ2-7
v_call: TRBV5-4
cdr3_length: 14
clone_size: -
d_call: TRBD1

cdr3_aa: CASRRRTGDKNTEAFF
cdr3_nt: TGTGCCAGCAGGAGAAGAACAGGGGACAAGAACACTGAAGCTTTCTTT
j_call: TRBJ1-1
v_call: TRBV5-4
cdr3_length: 16
clone_size: few
d_call: TRBD1

cdr3_aa: CASSLEETNTEAFF
cdr3_nt: TGTGCCAGCAGCTTAGAGGAGACGAACACTGAAGCTTTCTTT
j_call: TRBJ1-1
v_call: TRBV7-9
cdr3_length: 14
clone_size: -
d_call: -

cdr3_aa: CASSEQGYEQYF
cdr3_nt: TGTGCCAGCAGTGAGCAGGGCTACGAGCAGTACTTC
j_call: TRBJ2-7
v_call: TRBV6-1
cdr3_length: 12
clone_size: -
d_call: -

cdr3_aa: CASSQDGGIVYGYTF
cdr3_nt: TGCGCCAGCAGCCAAGACGGGGGGATTGTTTATGGCTACACCTTC
j_call: TRBJ1-2
v_call: TRBV4-1
cdr3_length: 15
clone_size: -
d_call: -

cdr3_aa: CASSVQDNNYGYTF
cdr3_nt: TGTGCCAGCAGCGTCCAGGACAACAACTATGGCTACACCTTC
j_call: TRBJ1-2
v_call: TRBV9
cdr3_length: 14
clone_size: -
d_call: -

cdr3_aa: CASGARNGGELFF
cdr3_nt: TGTGCCAGCGGGGCCAGGAATGGAGGGGAGCTGTTTTTT
j_call: TRBJ2-2
v_call: TRBV7-8
cdr3_length: 13
clone_size: -
d_call: -

cdr3_aa: CASSSTPSGGVHEQFF
cdr3_nt: TGTGCCAGCAGTTCCACCCCCAGCGGGGGGGTTCATGAGCAGTTCTTC
j_call: TRBJ2-1
v_call: TRBV28
cdr3_length: 16
clone_size: -
d_call: TRBD2

cdr3_aa: CASSLGGRTQETQYF
cdr3_nt: TGTGCCAGCAGTTTAGGCGGGAGGACCCAAGAGACCCAGTACTTC
j_call: TRBJ2-5
v_call: TRBV28
cdr3_length: 15
clone_size: -
d_call: TRBD2

cdr3_aa: CASSLKIGAEQYF
cdr3_nt: TGCGCCAGCAGCTTGAAGATAGGGGCCGAGCAGTACTTC
j_call: TRBJ2-7
v_call: TRBV5-1
cdr3_length: 13
clone_size: -
d_call: -

cdr3_aa: CASSLPGTGNTEAFF
cdr3_nt: TGTGCCAGCAGTTTACCCGGGACAGGGAACACTGAAGCTTTCTTT
j_call: TRBJ1-1
v_call: TRBV28
cdr3_length: 15
clone_size: -
d_call: TRBD1

cdr3_aa: CASSLVDRPTYEQYF
cdr3_nt: TGTGCCAGCAGCTTAGTTGACAGACCTACCTACGAGCAGTACTTC
j_call: TRBJ2-7
v_call: TRBV7-9
cdr3_length: 15
clone_size: -
d_call: -

cdr3_aa: CASSQDAGPNEKLFF
cdr3_nt: TGTGCCAGCAGCCAAGATGCAGGCCCTAATGAAAAACTGTTTTTT
j_call: TRBJ1-4
v_call: TRBV4-2
cdr3_length: 15
clone_size: once
d_call: -

cdr3_aa: CASSLNEGLSTDTQYF
cdr3_nt: TGTGCCAGCAGCTTAAACGAGGGACTAAGCACAGATACGCAGTATTTT
j_call: TRBJ2-3
v_call: TRBV7-9
cdr3_length: 16
clone_size: -
d_call: TRBD2

cdr3_aa: CASSQGLAGTYEQYF
cdr3_nt: TGCGCCAGCAGCCAAGGACTAGCGGGGACCTACGAGCAGTACTTC
j_call: TRBJ2-7
v_call: TRBV4-1
cdr3_length: 15
clone_size: -
d_call: TRBD2

cdr3_aa: CSVWSSSYEQYF
cdr3_nt: TGCAGCGTCTGGTCCAGCTCCTACGAGCAGTACTTC
j_call: TRBJ2-7
v_call: TRBV29-1
cdr3_length: 12
clone_size: once
d_call: -

cdr3_aa: CASSRLESPLHF
cdr3_nt: TGTGCCAGCAGCCGCCTAGAGTCACCCCTCCACTTT
j_call: TRBJ1-6
v_call: TRBV6-5
cdr3_length: 12
clone_size: few
d_call: -